This entry lists 4 T cell receptor beta chains sequenced from one sample in a study of T-cell memory formation after mild COVID-19. TCRdb re-called the 5' RACE reads through MiXCR, storing one row per CDR3 protein. The data contain hundreds of thousands of distinct CDR3 sequences, under 30% of them singletons. Material for sequencing was PBMCs or a T cell subset sorted from them (not recorded which). Receptors were obtained from an adult woman who had mild COVID-19 (a few samples of this study predate the infection). Cell type and time point are not known.

This rearrangement joins TRBV12-3 or TRBV12-4 to TRBJ2-3, with a weak D call TRBD1 (6 bases). Trimming stripped 5 bases from V and 1 base from J, with 13 bases between. This CDR3 has 15 residues. The chain's CDR3 is CASSSTGMGTDTQYF. Here the CDR3 DNA reads TGTGCCAGCAGTAGTACAGGGATGGGCACAGATACGCAGTATTTT.

J is TRBJ2-1 and V is TRBV19, with TRBD2 matching 8 bases. CDR1 and CDR2 (germline): LNHDA, SQIVND (reference sequence). The V and J ends lost 5 bases and 0 bases, in that order; junction bases with no gene match: 27. This CDR3 comprises 23 residues. This CDR3 reads CASSPRTHEFSGVDLSSYNEQFF. The CDR3 DNA is TGTGCCAGTAGTCCCCGAACCCATGAGTTTAGCGGGGTCGACCTGAGCTCCTACAATGAGCAGTTCTTC.

This clonotype was observed a handful of times. The chain has TRBV4-2 and TRBJ2-6; 7 bases are a match to TRBD1. The CDR3 extends over 16 amino acids. The V gene end was trimmed by 0 bases and the J gene end by 5 bases; junction bases not matched to a gene: 4. The germline V gene has CDR1 LGHNA and CDR2 YNFKEQ. The CDR3, as DNA: TGTGCCAGCAGCCAAGAGGAAGGGGGCAGGGCCAACGTCCTGACTTTC. Translating gives CASSQEEGGRANVLTF.

This clonotype was seen more than once but under ten times. The CDR3 DNA sequence: TGCGCCAGCAGCCGTTCTAGCGGGGGATCGCAAGAGACCCAGTACTTC. This gives the protein CASSRSSGGSQETQYF. J is TRBJ2-5 and V is TRBV4-1; 10 nucleotides line up with TRBD2. From germline, CDR1 is MGHRA and CDR2 YSYEKL. The length of the CDR3 is 16 residues. V trimming: 4 bases; J trimming: 2 bases; junction bases outside the gene matches: 7.